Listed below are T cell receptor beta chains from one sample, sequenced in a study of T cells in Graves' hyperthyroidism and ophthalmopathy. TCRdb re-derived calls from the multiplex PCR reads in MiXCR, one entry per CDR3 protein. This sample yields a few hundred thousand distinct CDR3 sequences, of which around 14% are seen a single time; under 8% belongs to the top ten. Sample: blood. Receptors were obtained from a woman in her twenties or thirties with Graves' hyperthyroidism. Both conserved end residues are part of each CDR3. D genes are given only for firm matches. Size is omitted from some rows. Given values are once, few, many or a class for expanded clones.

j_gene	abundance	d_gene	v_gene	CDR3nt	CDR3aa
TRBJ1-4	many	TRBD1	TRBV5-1	TGCGCCAGCCCCAAACCGGGACAGGGCAGTGAAAAACTGTTTTTT	CASPKPGQGSEKLFF
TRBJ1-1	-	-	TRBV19	TGTGCCAGTAGTATCGGCAGTGAAGCTTTCTTT	CASSIGSEAFF
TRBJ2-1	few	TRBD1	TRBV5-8	TGTGCCAGCAGCCGAACCGGGACAGGGGAGAATGAGCAGTTCTTC	CASSRTGTGENEQFF
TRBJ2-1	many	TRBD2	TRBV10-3	TGTGCCATCAGTATGGGGACTAGCGGTTCCTACAATGAGCAGTTCTTC	CAISMGTSGSYNEQFF
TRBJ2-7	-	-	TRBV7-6	TGTGCCAGCAGCTTAGAGAACTTCTACGAGCAGTACTTC	CASSLENFYEQYF
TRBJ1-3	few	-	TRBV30	TGTGCCTGGAGTGTGAACTCTGGAAACACCATATATTTT	CAWSVNSGNTIYF
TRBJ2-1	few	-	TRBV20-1	TGCAGTGCTAGGACGCCAGAGAACGATGAGCAGTTCTTC	CSARTPENDEQFF
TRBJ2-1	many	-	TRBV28	TGTGCCAGCAGTTTATCCCCGGACTTAGGCAATGAGCAGTTCTTC	CASSLSPDLGNEQFF
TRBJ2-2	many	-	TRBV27	TGTGCCAGCAGCCCAACAGGGTACAGCGGGGAGCTGTTTTTT	CASSPTGYSGELFF
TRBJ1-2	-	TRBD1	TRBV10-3	TGTGCCATCAGTGAGTGGGGACAGGGAGGAGATGGCTACACCTTC	CAISEWGQGGDGYTF
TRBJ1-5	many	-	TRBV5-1	TGCGCCAGCAGCTTGGTCGGGGGCGATTATAGCAATCAGCCCCAGCATTTT	CASSLVGGDYSNQPQHF
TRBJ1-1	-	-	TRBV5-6	TGTGCCAGCAGCCGTTGGGCCAGGAGAGCTTTCTTT	CASSRWARRAFF
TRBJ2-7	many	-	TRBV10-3	TGTGCCGTCCGGATGGGCAGGGCGTCCTACGAGCAGTACTTC	CAVRMGRASYEQYF
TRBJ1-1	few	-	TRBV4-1	TGCGCCAGCAGCCCAAGGGGACTGAACACTGAAGCTTTCTTT	CASSPRGLNTEAFF
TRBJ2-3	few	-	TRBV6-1	TGTGCCAGCAGTAACAGCCTCCGGGTGGATACGCAGTATTTT	CASSNSLRVDTQYF
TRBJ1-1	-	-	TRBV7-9	TGTGCCAGCAGCTTCCTCCGGGGTTGGAAGAACACTGAAGCTTTCTTT	CASSFLRGWKNTEAFF
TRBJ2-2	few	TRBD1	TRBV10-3	TGTGCCATCAGTGGGGGGACAGGTTCGAACACCGGGGAGCTGTTTTTT	CAISGGTGSNTGELFF
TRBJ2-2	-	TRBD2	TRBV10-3	TGTGCCATCAGTGAGTCCGGTAGCGGGAGGACGGGCGGGGAGCTGTTTTTT	CAISESGSGRTGGELFF
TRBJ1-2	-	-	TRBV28	TGTGCCAGCCTTACCTCGGGACGGGTCTATGGCTACACCTTC	CASLTSGRVYGYTF
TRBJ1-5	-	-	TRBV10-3	TGTGCCATCAGTGAGGGGCAGACCCAGCCCCAGCATTTT	CAISEGQTQPQHF
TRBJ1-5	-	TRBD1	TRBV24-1	TGTGCCACCAGTGATCGACAGGGCACGGATCAGCCCCAGCATTTT	CATSDRQGTDQPQHF
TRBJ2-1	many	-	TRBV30	TGTGCCTGGAGTGTATTGGCAGAGCAGTTCTTC	CAWSVLAEQFF
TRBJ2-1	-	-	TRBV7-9	TGTGCCAGCAGCTCACCATCGGCGGGCGGTAGGGTTTTTAGCTCCTACAATGAGCAGTTCTTC	CASSSPSAGGRVFSSYNEQFF
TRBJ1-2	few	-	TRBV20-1	TGCAGTGCTAGAACGGGAGTTGACTATGGCTACACCTTC	CSARTGVDYGYTF
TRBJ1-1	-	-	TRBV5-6	TGTGCCAGCAGCCCCCTCGACAGAAGCTCTTTGAACACTGAAGCTTTCTTT	CASSPLDRSSLNTEAFF
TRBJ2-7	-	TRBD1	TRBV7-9	TGTGCCAGCAGCTTAGAGAGGGACAGTATCTACGAGCAGTACTTC	CASSLERDSIYEQYF
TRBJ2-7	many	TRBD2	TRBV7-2	TGTGCCAGCAGCTTGTCGGCTAGCGGGACTGGTGGGCAGTACTTC	CASSLSASGTGGQYF
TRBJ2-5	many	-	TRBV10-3	TGTGCCATCAGTGATCTAGGGGAAGAGACCCAGTACTTC	CAISDLGEETQYF
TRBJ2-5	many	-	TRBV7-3	TGTGCCAGCAGCCCCCAGGGCCAAAGCCAAGAGACCCAGTACTTC	CASSPQGQSQETQYF
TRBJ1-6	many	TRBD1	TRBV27	TGTGCCAGCAGTTCGGGACAGGTTAATTCACCCCTCCACTTT	CASSSGQVNSPLHF
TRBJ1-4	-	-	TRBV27	TGTGCCAGCAGTCCCGCTTCGGGGAATGAAAAACTGTTTTTT	CASSPASGNEKLFF
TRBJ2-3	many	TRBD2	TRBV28	TGTGCCAGCAGTGGGACTAGCGGGAGGCTCGGCACAGATACGCAGTATTTT	CASSGTSGRLGTDTQYF
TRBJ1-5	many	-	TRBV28	TGTGCCAGCAGTTTATCTGGCAGGGTGGGACAGCCCCAGCATTTT	CASSLSGRVGQPQHF
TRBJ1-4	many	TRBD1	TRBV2	TGTGCCAGCAACTCGGGACAGGGGGATGAAAAACTGTTTTTT	CASNSGQGDEKLFF
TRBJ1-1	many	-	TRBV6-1	TGTGCCAGCACGAAGAACAGGATGAACACTGAAGCTTTCTTT	CASTKNRMNTEAFF
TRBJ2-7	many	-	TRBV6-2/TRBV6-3	TGTGCCAGCACCAAAGGGGGACATACCTACGAGCAGTACTTC	CASTKGGHTYEQYF